This T cell receptor (beta chain) originates from a study of shared clonotypes between healthy human individuals. The data were produced by immunoSEQ multiplex PCR, yet TCRdb's version contains in-frame clones alone and is incomplete. The data show about 2.2 million clones, over 85% seen once. The naive CD8 population came from CD45RO-negative cells selected for CCR7, without terminally differentiated effector memory CD45RA+ cells. The sample was naive CD8+ T cells from PBMCs. The receptor comes from a man younger than 30 in good health. Some clones in this sample may be carry-over from other donors' samples.

As DNA, the CDR3 is TGTGCCAGCAGCCAATCCGGCTGGGGCTTATCCTATGGCTACACCTTC. It translates to CASSQSGWGLSYGYTF. The chain joins TRBV16 to TRBJ1-2; perhaps TRBD1 as D (5 bases). The V end lost 0 bases, the J end lost 4 bases, and 15 bases lay between the germline ends. The CDR3 extends over 16 amino acids. Germline CDR1 reads KGHSY; CDR2 reads FQNENV.